This T cell receptor beta chain was obtained from a study of T cell responses to AZD1222 COVID-19 vaccine (dated by TCRdb to the early 2020s). With respect to the entire study: A total of 230 to 250 trial participants underwent TCR sequencing, of whom under 220 had received two doses of AZD1222 and around 25 had received two doses of the MenACWY control vaccine. Trial participants were enrolled by age into 18-55, 56-69 and 70-plus year subgroups, with approximately 150, 30 and 60 TCR-sequenced participants respectively. Study-level results and caveats: Epitopes outside the regions mutated in the B.1.351 and B.1.1.7 variants were reportedly recognized by nearly half of the unique spike-specific TCRs. No day 14 peak-response samples were available, so repertoires were characterized only after the peak T cell response. Spike-specific TCR breadth and depth rose significantly after two AZD1222 doses compared with day 0 and with MenACWY recipients. The vaccine-associated CD4 TCRs covered the entire spike protein, and the dominant responses fell in regions 160-218 and 743-854. Participants were mostly white British, with more females than males. The authors suggested clonal diversity may have been underestimated. In the small 56-69-year group, the increase in depth fell short of significance, most likely because of low power. Conclusions about previously exposed vaccinees are limited because only six or seven AZD1222 recipients were SARS-CoV-2 seropositive at baseline.

The sample's time point label, decoded: about 28 days (+/-7) after the second vaccine dose. Because spike-specific TCR depth and breadth did not differ between the two schedules, AZD1222 recipients who got a second dose at roughly 4 weeks were pooled with those who got a second dose at roughly 12 weeks. The vaccinee samples were drawn from two UK trials, COV001 and COV002, one of which was a single-blind randomized controlled phase 2/3 trial testing AZD1222 (ChAdOx1 nCoV-19) in healthy adults. Trial participant PBMC samples were collected at day 0 and day 28 after the second dose for TCRbeta chain sequencing. The CDR3 regions of human TCRbeta chains were subjected to immunosequencing. The authors' pipeline ran thus. TCRs in the repertoires were matched against a reference library of SARS-CoV-2-specific TCRs that had been generated with the MIRA antigen-specificity platform. Breadth meant the fraction of unique TCRs that were SARS-CoV-2-associated, whereas depth meant the fraction of total T cells that were SARS-CoV-2-associated. Using the MIRA data, each spike-specific TCR was assigned both to the spike region to which the TCR was reactive and to a CD4 or CD8 class. Log10-transformed breadth and depth values were compared by one-way ANOVA with Sidak's multiple comparisons tests. Not all clones reach the TCRdb copy of this immuneACCESS table, which keeps in-frame sequences only. Checked studies attribute under half of the gap to unresolved V genes and leave the rest unexplained. V and J calls and clone size are as listed in that table; D and trimming were resolved from the DNA. Recorded for this sample are 70,000 to 95,000 clones; 91% of them occurred a single time. The ten largest make up around 28% of the sample.

Concerning this clone: No cognate antigen has been identified for it. No per-base quality is available; no much larger clone lies one base away.

V is cut by 2 bases and J by 5 bases, and the space between the germline ends is 16 bases. The CDR3 measures 15 amino acids from cysteine to phenylalanine. Only the CDR3 region is kept as DNA, spanning 45 bases read in frame from base 1. Sequences SGHKS (CDR1) and YYEKEE (CDR2) are obtained from the germline V gene (reference sequence). This material consisted of peripheral blood, taken 28 days after the second AZD1222 dose. The receptor's source is an adult who received the AZD1222 COVID-19 vaccine. The sequence is built from TRBV5-5 and TRBJ2-5, with the identity of the D gene unclear. The sequenced DNA is TGTGCCAGCAGCTTATTTATTATTTTCGGGGAGACCCAGTACTTC. Translated, it reads CASSLFIIFGETQYF.